This is a list of T cell receptor beta chains from one sample in a study of chronic HIV infection and antiretroviral therapy. MiXCR was run by TCRdb on the 5' RACE reads, yielding one entry per CDR3 protein. This table has 40,000 to 60,000 distinct CDR3 sequences, 19% appearing once. Sequencing was done on a sample of peripheral blood. Receptor source: an adult who had HIV and had not received antiretroviral therapy, or was an uninfected healthy control (not recorded which). Each CDR3 is given with its conserved first and last residue. Each record gives: clone size, D gene, J gene, V gene, CDR3 DNA, CDR3 protein. D genes are given only for firm matches. Clone size appears in some rows only: once, few, many, or a class for an expanded clone.

clone size: .
D gene: .
J gene: TRBJ2-4
V gene: TRBV3-1
CDR3 DNA: TGTGCCAGCAGCCCCCCTGCGGGGAGAAGCAACATTCAGTACTTC
CDR3 protein: CASSPPAGRSNIQYF

clone size: .
D gene: .
J gene: TRBJ1-6
V gene: TRBV28
CDR3 DNA: TGTGCCAGCAGTTTATTTCGGGTCAAGGGATATAATTCACCCCTCCACTTT
CDR3 protein: CASSLFRVKGYNSPLHF

clone size: few
D gene: TRBD2
J gene: TRBJ2-3
V gene: TRBV5-1
CDR3 DNA: TGCGCCAGCAGCCCGGGACTAGCGGGAGCCTCAGATACGCAGTATTTT
CDR3 protein: CASSPGLAGASDTQYF

clone size: .
D gene: TRBD2
J gene: TRBJ2-1
V gene: TRBV4-1
CDR3 DNA: TGCGCCAGCAGCCAAGATCCGCGACTAGCGGGAGGTTCACGCTCCTACAATGAGCAGTTCTTC
CDR3 protein: CASSQDPRLAGGSRSYNEQFF

clone size: .
D gene: .
J gene: TRBJ1-1
V gene: TRBV29-1
CDR3 DNA: TGCAGCGTTGGGCCCCTAGGTTCGAACACTGAAGCTTTCTTT
CDR3 protein: CSVGPLGSNTEAFF

clone size: few
D gene: TRBD2
J gene: TRBJ2-5
V gene: TRBV14
CDR3 DNA: TGTGCCAGCAGCCTGACTAGCGGGAGAGAGACCCAGTACTTC
CDR3 protein: CASSLTSGRETQYF

clone size: few
D gene: TRBD2
J gene: TRBJ2-1
V gene: TRBV28
CDR3 DNA: TGTGCCAGCATCTTGGGACTAGCGGGAAGGCAGGGAGAGCAGTTCTTC
CDR3 protein: CASILGLAGRQGEQFF

clone size: few
D gene: .
J gene: TRBJ1-5
V gene: TRBV27
CDR3 DNA: TGTGCCAGCAGTCCTTTTTCGGATAATCAGCCCCAGCATTTT
CDR3 protein: CASSPFSDNQPQHF

clone size: few
D gene: TRBD2
J gene: TRBJ2-1
V gene: TRBV4-1
CDR3 DNA: TGCGCCAGCAGCCAGGTACTAGCGGGTGGAACCTACAATGAGCAGTTCTTC
CDR3 protein: CASSQVLAGGTYNEQFF

clone size: few
D gene: .
J gene: TRBJ2-7
V gene: TRBV12-3/TRBV12-4
CDR3 DNA: TGTGCCAGCAGTGCGACTGGGGTCGAGCAGTACTTC
CDR3 protein: CASSATGVEQYF

clone size: few
D gene: .
J gene: TRBJ1-3
V gene: TRBV2
CDR3 DNA: TGTGCCAGCAGCTCAACAGGGAGGGTGGACACCTCTGGAAACACCATATATTTT
CDR3 protein: CASSSTGRVDTSGNTIYF

clone size: .
D gene: .
J gene: TRBJ2-2
V gene: TRBV10-3
CDR3 DNA: TGTGCCATCAGCAACGTGCCCCAGGGCACGAACACCGGGGAGCTGTTTTTT
CDR3 protein: CAISNVPQGTNTGELFF

clone size: .
D gene: .
J gene: TRBJ1-5
V gene: TRBV7-3
CDR3 DNA: TGTGCCAGCAGCTTAGGCAGCGGGGAGCCCCAGCATTTT
CDR3 protein: CASSLGSGEPQHF

clone size: .
D gene: .
J gene: TRBJ2-7
V gene: TRBV29-1
CDR3 DNA: TGCAGCGTTAAGTGGGCAGGGTCCTACGAGCAGTACTTC
CDR3 protein: CSVKWAGSYEQYF

clone size: .
D gene: .
J gene: TRBJ1-5
V gene: TRBV12-3/TRBV12-4
CDR3 DNA: TGTGCCAGCAGGTTGGGGGCGAGCAATCAGCCCCAGCATTTT
CDR3 protein: CASRLGASNQPQHF

clone size: many
D gene: .
J gene: TRBJ1-1
V gene: TRBV28
CDR3 DNA: TGTGCCAGCAGTTTAGGGCAGGGAGTTCCGATCACTGAAGCTTTCTTT
CDR3 protein: CASSLGQGVPITEAFF

clone size: few
D gene: .
J gene: TRBJ2-1
V gene: TRBV1
CDR3 DNA: TGCACCAGCAGCCAAGATTGGGCCGTCGGGGGCGAGCAGTTCTTC
CDR3 protein: CTSSQDWAVGGEQFF

clone size: few
D gene: .
J gene: TRBJ2-7
V gene: TRBV28
CDR3 DNA: TGTGCCAGCAGTTCACGAGACCGGCAGTACTTC
CDR3 protein: CASSSRDRQYF

clone size: few
D gene: TRBD1
J gene: TRBJ2-2
V gene: TRBV29-1
CDR3 DNA: TGCAGCGTCGGGACAGGGGCCGGGGAGCTGTTTTTT
CDR3 protein: CSVGTGAGELFF

clone size: .
D gene: .
J gene: TRBJ1-3
V gene: TRBV5-1
CDR3 DNA: TGCGCCAGCAGCTCAGGGAAACAGGTCTCTGGAAACACCATATATTTT
CDR3 protein: CASSSGKQVSGNTIYF

clone size: .
D gene: TRBD2
J gene: TRBJ2-7
V gene: TRBV28
CDR3 DNA: TGTGCCAGCACCACCGGGACTAGCGGGGGGTACGAGCAGTACTTC
CDR3 protein: CASTTGTSGGYEQYF

clone size: .
D gene: TRBD1
J gene: TRBJ1-1
V gene: TRBV29-1
CDR3 DNA: TGCAGCGTTGGACAGGGTTCGGGAACTGAAGCTTTCTTT
CDR3 protein: CSVGQGSGTEAFF

clone size: .
D gene: .
J gene: TRBJ1-4
V gene: TRBV28
CDR3 DNA: TGTGCCAGCGGGCTTAAGATTGAAAAACTGTTTTTT
CDR3 protein: CASGLKIEKLFF

clone size: .
D gene: .
J gene: TRBJ2-7
V gene: TRBV24-1
CDR3 DNA: TGTGCCACCAGTGACCCCCGGGGTGCCTCCTACGAGCAGTACTTC
CDR3 protein: CATSDPRGASYEQYF

clone size: .
D gene: TRBD1
J gene: TRBJ2-3
V gene: TRBV7-9
CDR3 DNA: TGTGCCAGCAGCTCTAACAGGGGTACAGATACGCAGTATTTT
CDR3 protein: CASSSNRGTDTQYF